These 18 T cell receptor beta chains originate from one sample sequenced in a study of cytomegalovirus exposure and HLA in healthy donors. Researchers ran the PCR with 60 Vbeta and 13 Jbeta primers. Assay: immunoSEQ multiplex PCR; the TCRdb copy retains only in-frame clones and omits some. The sample has under 200,000 clones, 12% seen once. The sequenced sample consisted of PBMCs. Receptor source: a man between 50 and 59 years old in good health and CMV-seropositive.

This rearrangement joins TRBV5-4 to TRBJ1-2, with 8 nucleotides matching TRBD1. CDR3 length: 14 residues. Germline CDR1 SGHNT, CDR2 YYREEE (reference sequence). With 3 bases clipped from V and 8 bases from J, the junction kept 9 bases outside the gene matches. CDR3 region: CASSWGQELGGYTF. Written as DNA, the CDR3 is TGTGCCAGCAGCTGGGGACAGGAACTAGGAGGCTACACCTTC.

This clone has just a few counts. The chain is built from TRBV4-3 and TRBJ1-1; 9 bases align to TRBD1. The length of the CDR3 is 14 residues. Germline V gene data show CDR1 as LGHNA and CDR2 as YSLEER. V trimming: 3 bases; J trimming: 7 bases; junction bases outside the gene matches: 6. CDR3: CASSQDRGLVEAFF. CDR3 DNA: TGCGCCAGCAGCCAGGACAGGGGTTTGGTTGAAGCTTTCTTT.

In DNA form, the CDR3 reads TGTGCCAGCAGCTTAGCCCGGGACAGGGTCTCCTACAATGAGCAGTTCTTC. Translation gives CASSLARDRVSYNEQFF. The V call is TRBV7-2, the J call TRBJ2-1, with 9 bases that match TRBD1. The germline V gene encodes CDR1 SGHTA and CDR2 FQGNSA. The CDR3 covers 17 residues. V was pared by 0 bases and J by 0 bases, with 3 bases of the junction left unmatched.

This clone was seen only a few times. The chain is built from TRBV11-3 and TRBJ2-7; 11 bases line up with TRBD1. The CDR3 length is 15 residues. From germline, CDR1 is SGHNT and CDR2 YENEEA. V lost 5 bases and J lost 3; bases outside the gene matches: 6. Here the CDR3 reads CASSLAGTGGYEQYF. DNA of the CDR3: TGTGCCAGCAGCCTAGCCGGGACAGGGGGCTACGAGCAGTACTTC.

Only a few counts were recorded for this clone. The V call is TRBV30, the J call TRBJ2-6, with D possibly TRBD1 on 5 matching bases. The CDR3 sequence is 15 residues long. The ends were cut back, 2 bases at V and 3 bases at J, with 11 bases in the middle. CDR1 and CDR2 from the germline V gene are GTSNPN and SVGIG (reference sequence). The CDR3: CAWSLGVGGANVLTF. The CDR3 DNA is TGTGCCTGGAGTTTAGGGGTTGGTGGGGCCAACGTCCTGACTTTC.

In this sample, this clone turned up a few times. The V gene is TRBV5-1, the J gene TRBJ1-1; tentatively, D is TRBD1 (5 bases). V shed 1 base and J shed 1 base, with 14 bases lying between them. Germline V gene sequence: CDR1 SGHRS, CDR2 YFSETQ. This CDR3 spans 16 amino acids. The DNA of the CDR3 is TGCGCCAGCAGCTTGACAGGCGGGGTGACGAACACTGAAGCTTTCTTT. Translation gives CASSLTGGVTNTEAFF.

The gene calls are TRBV7-9 and TRBJ1-4, with 9 bases fitting TRBD1. V was clipped by 5 bases and J by 5 bases; unmatched bases: 12. Germline CDR1 reads SEHNR; CDR2 reads FQNEAQ (reference sequence). There are 17 residues in the CDR3. DNA of the CDR3: TGTGCCAGCAGCCTTCTTCTGGGACAGGGCGAAAATGAAAAACTGTTTTTT. Translation gives CASSLLLGQGENEKLFF.

The CDR3 here is CASSPMGGETQYF. The CDR3 bases are TGTGCCAGCTCACCAATGGGAGGGGAGACCCAGTACTTC. V gene TRBV18 combines with J gene TRBJ2-5; 7 nucleotides match TRBD2. The CDR3 length is 13 residues. V was pared by 2 bases and J by 5 bases, with 2 bases of the junction left unmatched. The V gene's germline CDR1 is KGHSH and CDR2 LQKENI.

The chain joins TRBV27 to TRBJ2-1, with D tentatively TRBD2 (5 bases). Between the trimmed V and J ends, which lost 10 bases and 6 bases, there was a span of 10 bases. The CDR3 consists of 11 residues. Germline V CDR1 and CDR2: MNHEY, SMNVEV (reference sequence). The chain's CDR3 is CATLGSNEQFF. CDR3 nucleotide sequence: TGTGCCACCCTGGGGAGCAATGAGCAGTTCTTC.

This chain links TRBV5-4 with TRBJ1-6; possibly TRBD1 for D (6 bases). There are 14 residues in the CDR3. V was trimmed by 2 bases and J by 10 bases, leaving 13 bases between them. Germline CDR1 SGHNT, CDR2 YYREEE (reference sequence). The CDR3: CASSFRDNRSPLHF. The DNA for the CDR3 is TGTGCCAGCAGCTTCCGGGACAACCGATCACCCCTCCACTTT.

The chain uses TRBV5-8 and TRBJ2-7, with 10 bases matching TRBD1. This CDR3 spans 15 amino acids. The germline CDR1 and CDR2 sequences are SGHTS and YDEGEE. V trimming: 1 base; J trimming: 5 bases; junction bases outside the gene matches: 6. CDR3 sequence reads: CASSLLGQGLNEQYV. CDR3 coding DNA: TGTGCCAGCAGCTTGTTGGGACAGGGGTTGAACGAGCAGTACGTC.

The chain couples TRBV2 to TRBJ1-2, with 9 bases aligning to TRBD1. Germline V gene data show CDR1 as SNHLY and CDR2 as FYNNEI. The CDR3 runs 16 residues. V gave up 1 base and J gave up 7 bases; unmatched junction bases: 10. This CDR3 is CASSEVGTGSLSGYTF. The CDR3 region has the DNA TGTGCCAGCAGTGAAGTCGGGACAGGGAGTCTCTCTGGCTACACCTTC.

The gene calls are TRBV4-3 and TRBJ1-5; TRBD1 might be the D (5 bases). The germline V and J ends were trimmed by 0 bases and 1 base, with 10 bases remaining between them. There are 16 residues in the CDR3. Germline assignment: CDR1 LGHNA and CDR2 YSLEER. The CDR3 here is CASSQDAGWSNQPQHF. DNA of the CDR3: TGCGCCAGCAGCCAAGACGCAGGGTGGAGCAATCAGCCCCAGCATTTT.

The chain recombines TRBV7-9 with TRBJ2-3, with D unclear. Trimming took off 3 bases at V and 4 bases at J, with 14 bases between the two ends. CDR3 size: 15 residues. Germline V lookup: CDR1 SEHNR, CDR2 FQNEAQ (reference sequence). The CDR3 spells CASSFATAGSDTQYF. Written as DNA, the CDR3 is TGTGCCAGCAGCTTTGCTACAGCTGGATCAGATACGCAGTATTTT.

This clone was recorded a few times. The chain carries TRBV11-3 and TRBJ2-1; TRBD2 aligns across 10 bases. Unmatched junction bases numbered 15, after V lost 4 bases and J lost 9 bases. The CDR3 covers 17 residues. CDR1 and CDR2 (germline): SGHNT, YENEEA. CDR3: CASSSTLAGGSIAEQFF. The CDR3 nucleotides are TGTGCCAGCAGCTCGACCTTAGCGGGGGGATCTATAGCTGAGCAGTTCTTC.

J is TRBJ2-1 and V is TRBV7-9; 11 nucleotides match TRBD2. J gave up 7 bases and V 4 bases, and 12 bases lay outside the gene matches. Germline CDR1 SEHNR, CDR2 FQNEAQ (reference sequence). The CDR3 totals 17 residues. DNA of the CDR3: TGTGCCAGCAGCTCCGGAGGAGTACTAGCGGGGGTGAATGAGCAGTTCTTC. This gives the protein CASSSGGVLAGVNEQFF.

The rearrangement uses TRBV18 and TRBJ1-2; D remains ambiguous. From germline, CDR1 is KGHSH and CDR2 LQKENI. CDR3 length: 13 amino acids. Deletions cut 3 bases from V and 0 bases from J, with 5 bases between. This CDR3 is CASSPEANYGYTF. CDR3 in DNA: TGTGCCAGCTCACCCGAGGCTAACTATGGCTACACCTTC.

This clone has only a few counts. V gene TRBV5-1 combines with J gene TRBJ1-4; 8 bases map to TRBD1. Germline loops: CDR1 SGHRS, CDR2 YFSETQ. V lost 7 bases, J lost 0 bases, and 11 bases stayed unmatched. CDR3 size: 17 residues. The CDR3 spells CASRWQGASSTNEKLFF. The DNA for the CDR3 is TGCGCCAGCCGGTGGCAGGGGGCCAGTTCAACTAATGAAAAACTGTTTTTT.